This T cell receptor beta chain was captured by sequencing in a study of blood T cell repertoires in COVID-19. Here immunoSEQ multiplex PCR was the method, and the copy in TCRdb shows in-frame clones only, minus some. The profile covers some 150,000 clones, with less than 90% appearing a single time and less than 6% taken by the ten largest. The CDR3 has 13 amino acids. Deletions cut 8 bases from V and 0 bases from J, with 8 bases between. This clonotype was sampled from a woman aged 50 to 60 who had been exposed to COVID-19. This chain uses TRBV12-3 or TRBV12-4 with TRBJ1-5, with D possibly matching TRBD1 (5 bases). The material sequenced was PBMCs or T cells enriched from blood (not recorded which). For the CDR3, the DNA is TGTGCCAGCGGTCAGGGTAGCAATCAGCCCCAGCATTTT. It is translated as CASGQGSNQPQHF.